Each of the 10 T cell receptor beta chains below was sequenced from the same sample in a study of early T cells in non-severe SARS-CoV-2 infection. Via MiXCR, TCRdb re-called the 5' RACE reads, giving one row per CDR3 protein. The sample has approximately 69,000 distinct CDR3 sequences, about an eighth seen once. The sequences come from whole blood, collected at baseline. These receptors all stem from an adult who was a healthcare worker with PCR-confirmed SARS-CoV-2 infection or an uninfected control (not recorded which).

This clonotype was observed a few times. V is TRBV9 and J is TRBJ2-7; D possibly matches TRBD1 or TRBD2 (5 bases each). The CDR3 extends over 15 amino acids. V was trimmed by 0 bases and J by 2 bases, leaving 12 bases between them. CDR1 and CDR2 from the germline V gene are SGDLS and YYNGEE. Here the CDR3 DNA reads TGTGCCAGCAGCGTAGGAGGGACGGCAACCTACGAGCAGTACTTC. Its translation is CASSVGGTATYEQYF.

The gene calls are TRBV20-1 and TRBJ2-3; maybe TRBD2 (6 bases). CDR3 length: 14 amino acids. The germline CDR1 and CDR2 sequences are DFQATT and SNEGSKA (reference sequence). Trimming pared 2 bases from V and 4 bases from J, leaving 13 bases between. The CDR3 coding sequence is TGCAGTGCTAGATTACCCGGGAGCTCAGATACGCAGTATTTT. Translated, it gives CSARLPGSSDTQYF.

This clonotype was seen ten or more times. This rearrangement joins TRBV7-2 to TRBJ1-2; D unclear. The V end lost 3 bases, the J end lost 7 bases, and 0 bases lay between the germline ends. Germline values: CDR1 SGHTA, CDR2 FQGNSA. The CDR3 loop spans 9 amino acids. CDR3 region: CASSFGYTF. The CDR3 DNA reads as TGTGCCAGCAGCTTTGGCTACACCTTC.

This rearrangement joins TRBV7-9 to TRBJ1-1; D is unclear. The CDR3 extends over 12 amino acids. Trimming cost V 5 bases and J 3 bases, with 7 bases left between them. The germline gives CDR1 SEHNR, CDR2 FQNEAQ (reference sequence). The CDR3 is CASSKDHTEAFF. CDR3 DNA: TGTGCCAGCAGCAAAGACCACACTGAAGCTTTCTTT.

This clonotype was seen ten or more times. The chain employs TRBV18 and TRBJ2-7; the D is unclear. Germline V CDR1 and CDR2: KGHSH, LQKENI. The CDR3 runs 15 residues. With 4 bases removed from V and 2 bases from J, the gap between germline ends came to 15 bases. This CDR3 reads CASSLPRPQPYEQYF. CDR3 sequence (DNA): TGTGCCAGCTCACTACCCAGGCCCCAGCCCTACGAGCAGTACTTC. Looking up the rest from reference TRBV18 and TRBJ2-7 gives the full variable domain: NAGVMQNPRHLVRRRGQEARLRCSPMKGHSHVYWYRQLPEEGLKFMVYLQKENIIDESGMPKERFSAEFPKEGPSILRIQQVVRGDSAAYFCASSLPRPQPYEQYFGPGTRLTVT.

This clonotype has a count of ten or more. The chain has TRBV14 and TRBJ1-1, with unresolved D. This CDR3 comprises 16 residues. Germline CDR1 reads SGHDN; CDR2 reads FVKESK. V gave up 5 bases and J gave up 0 bases, with 16 bases separating them. Here the CDR3 reads CASSSSWREMNTEAFF. The CDR3 region has the DNA TGTGCCAGCAGCTCATCCTGGAGGGAAATGAACACTGAAGCTTTCTTT.

The sample holds a few counts of this clonotype. The chain couples TRBV10-3 to TRBJ2-5; D may be TRBD1 (6 bases). Germline lookup yields CDR1 ENHRY and CDR2 SYGVKD. The CDR3 spans 14 residues. V lost 6 bases to trimming and J lost 0 bases, with 11 bases between them. The CDR3, as DNA: TGTGCCATCAGGGACAGCATAAACCAAGAGACCCAGTACTTC. It codes for CAIRDSINQETQYF.

This clonotype showed up just a few times. The CDR3 spells CASSLGLTVTDTQYF. CDR3 sequence (DNA): TGCGCCAGCAGCTTGGGACTTACAGTCACAGATACGCAGTATTTT. The chain carries TRBV5-1 and TRBJ2-3, with D unresolved. The germline V gene encodes CDR1 SGHRS and CDR2 YFSETQ. V lost 0 bases, J lost 2 bases, and 10 bases lay in between. CDR3 length: 15 residues.

This clonotype was picked up many times. The chain links TRBV5-1 to TRBJ2-7; no clear D. From germline, CDR1 is SGHRS and CDR2 YFSETQ. This CDR3 contains 14 residues. Trimming removed 0 bases at V and 1 base at J, with 8 bases between. The CDR3 loop reads CASSLVVRSYEQYF. CDR3 coding DNA: TGCGCCAGCAGCTTGGTGGTCAGATCCTACGAGCAGTACTTC.

The V call is TRBV9, the J call TRBJ2-7; 9 bases are a match to TRBD2. The CDR3 is 13 residues long. CDR1 is SGDLS and CDR2 is YYNGEE in the germline V gene. Trimming removed 4 bases from V and 5 bases from J; junction bases left unmatched: 4. The CDR3 coding sequence is TGTGCCAGCAGCACGGGACTAGCTAACGAGCAGTACTTC. Translation gives CASSTGLANEQYF.